This T cell receptor beta chain was observed in a study of OX40 agonist ivuxolimab in advanced cancers. Study context: The patients' treatment was ivuxolimab, an agonistic anti-OX40 (CD134) antibody. General study findings and limits: CD8+ T cells were the subset that, on average, had more expanded clones than CD4+. Patients with a partial response at 0.1-3.0 mg/kg had among the lowest clonal expansion.

The assay was immunoSEQ multiplex PCR, and TCRdb's table has in-frame clones only and misses some. The table lists roughly 93,000 clones, 70% to 85% of them singletons, with roughly 5.4% in the top ten. The CDR3 runs to 15 residues. Germline-derived CDR1 and CDR2 are ENHRY and SYGVKD. Trimming removed 4 bases at V and 8 bases at J, with 18 bases between. Concerning this clone itself: No antigen is known for it.

The source was CD4+ or CD8+ T cells sorted from blood, collected in a trial of the OX40 agonist ivuxolimab. This receptor was taken from an adult with an advanced solid tumor such as melanoma, head and neck, liver or kidney cancer. This chain connects TRBV10-3 to TRBJ1-5; no clear D gene. CDR3 DNA sequence: TGTGCCATCAGTGGTGGTGGGGATACAATCAAGCCCCAGCATTTT. Protein product: CAISGGGDTIKPQHF.